Each of the 20 T cell receptor beta chains below was sequenced from the same sample in a study of shared clonotypes between healthy human individuals. Only in-frame clones appear in the TCRdb table, and some are missing; sequencing was by immunoSEQ multiplex PCR. Of about 1.5 million clones detected, about 98% appear once; the ten largest clones hold about 0.42%. The sample taken for sequencing was naive CD4+ T cells sorted from blood. Subset denoted: CD45RA+ positively selected. All receptors come from a man aged 30 to 45 in good health.

The rearrangement uses TRBV23-1 and TRBJ2-7, with no clear D. TRBV23-1 is identified as an open reading frame with a role that is uncertain. V lost 2 bases, J lost 1 base, and 9 bases lay in between. This CDR3 contains 14 residues. The CDR3 spells CASSQGKESYEQYF. CDR3 nucleotide sequence: TGCGCCAGCAGTCAAGGTAAAGAGTCCTACGAGCAGTACTTC.

The chain couples TRBV21-1 to TRBJ2-1; the table's D call TRBD2 went unverified against the DNA. TRBV21-1 corresponds to a pseudogene. The CDR3 extends over 14 amino acids. For the CDR3, the DNA is TGTGCCAGCAGTCGTGGGGGGGTATACAATGAGCAGTTCTTC. Protein product: CASSRGGVYNEQFF.

The chain is built from TRBV11-2 and TRBJ2-7, with D uncertain. The CDR3 length is 13 residues. V lost 5 bases to trimming and J lost 4 bases, with 12 bases between them. Germline CDR1 reads SGHAT; CDR2 reads FQNNGV. The CDR3 DNA reads as TGTGCCAGCAGCCCGAGAGGCAGGTACGAGCAGTACTTC. It yields the protein CASSPRGRYEQYF.

V gene TRBV5-1 combines with J gene TRBJ1-4; D is uncertain. V lost 3 bases to trimming and J lost 3 bases, with 6 bases between them. The germline V gene encodes CDR1 SGHRS and CDR2 YFSETQ. CDR3 length equals 13 residues. In DNA, the CDR3 is TGCGCCAGCAGCTCAGCTCCTAATGAAAAACTGTTTTTT. Protein: CASSSAPNEKLFF.

This clone showed up just once. V usage is TRBV10-1 and J usage is TRBJ1-1; 9 bases are shared with TRBD1. The ends lost 2 bases at V and 3 bases at J; junction bases unmatched: 7. Germline CDR1 and CDR2: WNHNN and SYGVQD (reference sequence). The CDR3 is 16 residues long. CDR3 sequence (DNA): TGCGCCAGCAGTGAGATGGGACAGGGCGGCCACACTGAAGCTTTCTTT. Translated, it gives CASSEMGQGGHTEAFF.

The gene calls are TRBV5-1 and TRBJ1-1; maybe TRBD1 (5 bases). Germline V gene data show CDR1 as SGHRS and CDR2 as YFSETQ. V lost 2 bases to trimming and J lost 1 base, with 12 bases between them. The CDR3 extends over 15 amino acids. The CDR3 DNA is TGCGCCAGCAGCTTAATGTCAGGGAGGAACACTGAAGCTTTCTTT. This codes for CASSLMSGRNTEAFF.

The chain carries TRBV5-4 and TRBJ2-2; TRBD2 matches at 7 bases. Germline CDR1 and CDR2: SGHNT and YYREEE (reference sequence). Trimming cost V 5 bases and J 4 bases; bases outside gene matches: 8. CDR3 size: 15 residues. The CDR3 DNA reads TGTGCCAGCAGACCGAGCGGGACTCTCACCGGGGAGCTGTTTTTT. Its translation is CASRPSGTLTGELFF.

This clone has a single count. V gene TRBV5-1 combines with J gene TRBJ2-5, with 9 bases lining up with TRBD2. The J segment lost 5 bases and the V segment lost 2 bases, leaving 10 bases of the junction unmatched. The length of the CDR3 is 16 residues. Germline V gene lookup returns CDR1 SGHRS and CDR2 YFSETQ. The CDR3 DNA reads as TGCGCCAGCAGCTTCCCAGCGGGAGGTCAGGGGGAGACCCAGTACTTC. It is translated as CASSFPAGGQGETQYF.

Of note for this clone: Different DNA sequences within this sample yield the same CDR3. The genes are TRBV28 and TRBJ2-7; 8 nucleotides agree with TRBD2. Germline trimming cut 2 bases from V and 2 bases from J; bases unmatched to any gene: 2. The CDR3 contains 14 residues. Germline CDR1 is MDHEN and CDR2 is SYDVKM. The CDR3 is CASSLAGGPYEQYF. The CDR3 nucleotides read TGTGCCAGCAGTTTAGCGGGAGGTCCCTACGAGCAGTACTTC.

V usage is TRBV15 and J usage is TRBJ2-2; the D gene is possibly TRBD2 (6 bases). The V gene lost 4 bases and the J gene lost 1 base, with 13 bases spanning the gap. This CDR3 spans 16 amino acids. Germline assignment: CDR1 LNHNV and CDR2 YYDKDF (reference sequence). The CDR3 sequence: CATSIPGRRNTGELFF. The CDR3 DNA sequence: TGTGCCACCAGCATCCCAGGGAGGCGGAACACCGGGGAGCTGTTTTTT.

V gene TRBV19 combines with J gene TRBJ2-4, with 8 bases matching TRBD1. The V segment lost 1 base and the J segment 3 bases; nucleotides outside the gene matches: 8. Per the germline V gene, CDR1 is LNHDA and CDR2 is SQIVND (reference sequence). The CDR3 runs 17 residues. The CDR3 DNA follows: TGTGCCAGTAGTATAGGGCGCTCGGACAGGGTCAAAAACATTCAGTACTTC. It encodes CASSIGRSDRVKNIQYF.

The V gene is TRBV28, the J gene TRBJ1-1; no firm D call. Between the trimmed V and J ends, which lost 7 bases and 2 bases, there was a span of 14 bases. The CDR3 totals 14 residues. Germline V CDR1 and CDR2: MDHEN, SYDVKM. CDR3 protein: CASTEQIDNTEAFF. The DNA for the CDR3 is TGTGCCAGCACGGAACAGATAGATAACACTGAAGCTTTCTTT.

The chain carries TRBV5-1 and TRBJ2-1; 8 nucleotides align to TRBD1. CDR1 is SGHRS, CDR2 YFSETQ, per germline. V trimming: 3 bases; J trimming: 4 bases; junction bases outside the gene matches: 3. This CDR3 contains 14 residues. In nucleotides, the CDR3 is TGCGCCAGCAGCTCGACAGGGGCGTACAATGAGCAGTTCTTC. Translated, it gives CASSSTGAYNEQFF.

The rearrangement links TRBV29-1 to TRBJ2-2, with a tentative D call TRBD1 (8 bases). The CDR3 length is 14 residues. Trimming took 5 bases from V and 2 from J, leaving 12 bases between them. The germline V gene has CDR1 SQVTM and CDR2 ANQGSEA. CDR3 nucleotide sequence: TGCAGCGTTCACAGGGGGGGTAACACCGGGGAGCTGTTTTTT. Its translation is CSVHRGGNTGELFF.

Concerning this clone: Other DNA sequences in this sample translate to the same CDR3. The chain combines TRBV6-1 with TRBJ1-5; 9 bases are a match to TRBD1. V lost 6 bases and J lost 4; bases outside the gene matches: 4. There are 14 residues in the CDR3. The germline CDR1 and CDR2 sequences are MNHNS and SASEGT. The CDR3 sequence: CASSPGQGNQPQHF. The CDR3 coding sequence is TGTGCCAGCAGCCCGGGACAGGGTAATCAGCCCCAGCATTTT.

The chain recombines TRBV28 with TRBJ2-7; 9 bases line up with TRBD1. Trimming at V came to 3 bases and at J to 5 bases, leaving 8 bases not matched to a gene. Germline CDR1 reads MDHEN; CDR2 reads SYDVKM. CDR3 length equals 15 residues. The CDR3 nucleotides are TGTGCCAGCAGTTTGCCCGGGACAGGGTCCCACGAGCAGTACTTC. Amino acids: CASSLPGTGSHEQYF.

The rearrangement links TRBV2 to TRBJ1-4, with unresolved D. V lost 4 bases and J 3 bases, leaving 9 bases between the germline ends. This CDR3 contains 14 residues. Germline CDR1 SNHLY, CDR2 FYNNEI. The CDR3 DNA sequence: TGTGCCAGCAGTGCGGGCAGAGCTAATGAAAAACTGTTTTTT. Encoded protein: CASSAGRANEKLFF.

The V call is TRBV28, the J call TRBJ1-3; D gene uncertain. V gave up 7 bases and J gave up 0 bases, with 10 bases separating them. The germline V gene encodes CDR1 MDHEN and CDR2 SYDVKM. This CDR3 is 14 amino acids long. The chain's CDR3 is CASKRTSSGNTIYF. The CDR3 nucleotides read TGTGCCAGCAAGAGGACTTCCTCTGGAAACACCATATATTTT.

This clone was detected only once. The chain has TRBV7-2 and TRBJ2-2; D might be TRBD1 or TRBD2, each matching 6 bases. Germline V gene lookup returns CDR1 SGHTA and CDR2 FQGNSA. This CDR3 has 18 amino acids. Trimming left V 0 bases short and J 1 base short, with 15 bases between. CDR3 amino acids: CASSLAIGGEGNTGELFF. As DNA, the CDR3 is TGTGCCAGCAGCTTAGCGATCGGGGGCGAGGGGAACACCGGGGAGCTGTTTTTT.

J is TRBJ2-2 and V is TRBV5-1; D remains unclear. The V gene's germline CDR1 is SGHRS and CDR2 YFSETQ. V was trimmed by 0 bases and J by 1 base, leaving 13 bases between them. This CDR3 region has 17 residues. The CDR3 sequence is CASSLDNFQLNTGELFF. CDR3 nucleotide sequence: TGCGCCAGCAGCTTGGATAACTTCCAGCTGAACACCGGGGAGCTGTTTTTT. Full variable domain (remainder filled in from reference TRBV5-1 and TRBJ2-2): KAGVTQTPRYLIKTRGQQVTLSCSPISGHRSVSWYQQTPGQGLQFLFEYFSETQRNKGNFPGRFSGRQFSNSRSEMNVSTLELGDSALYLCASSLDNFQLNTGELFFGEGSRLTVL.